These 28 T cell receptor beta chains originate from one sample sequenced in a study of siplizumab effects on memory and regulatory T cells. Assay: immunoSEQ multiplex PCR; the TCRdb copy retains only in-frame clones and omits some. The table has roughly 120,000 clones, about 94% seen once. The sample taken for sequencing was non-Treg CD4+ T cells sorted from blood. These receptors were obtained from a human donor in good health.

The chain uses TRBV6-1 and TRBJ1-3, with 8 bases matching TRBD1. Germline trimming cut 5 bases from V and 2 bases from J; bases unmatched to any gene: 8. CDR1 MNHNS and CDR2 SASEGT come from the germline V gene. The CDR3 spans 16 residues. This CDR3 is CASSKDRGGTGNTIYF. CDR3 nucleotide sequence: TGTGCCAGCAGTAAAGACAGGGGAGGCACTGGAAACACCATATATTTT.

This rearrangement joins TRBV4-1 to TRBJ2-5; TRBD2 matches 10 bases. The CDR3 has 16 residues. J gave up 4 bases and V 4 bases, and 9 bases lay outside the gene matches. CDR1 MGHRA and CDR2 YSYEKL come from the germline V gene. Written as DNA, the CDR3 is TGCGCCAGCAGCCCGCTCAGAGCTAGCGGGGGAGAGACCCAGTACTTC. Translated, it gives CASSPLRASGGETQYF.

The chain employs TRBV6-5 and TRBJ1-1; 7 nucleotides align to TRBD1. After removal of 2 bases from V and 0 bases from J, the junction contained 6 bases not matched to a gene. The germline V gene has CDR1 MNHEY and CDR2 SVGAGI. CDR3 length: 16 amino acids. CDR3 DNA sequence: TGTGCCAGCAGTTACCGATCCACAGGGGTGAACACTGAAGCTTTCTTT. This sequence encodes CASSYRSTGVNTEAFF.

The CDR3 here is CASSDLIPYEQYF. As DNA, the CDR3 is TGTGCCAGCAGTGACTTAATCCCCTACGAGCAGTACTTC. The rearrangement joins TRBV6-4 to TRBJ2-7; D unresolved. The CDR3 extends over 13 amino acids. Germline CDR1 reads MRHNA; CDR2 reads SNTAGT. The ends were cut back, 1 base at V and 2 bases at J, with 6 bases in the middle.

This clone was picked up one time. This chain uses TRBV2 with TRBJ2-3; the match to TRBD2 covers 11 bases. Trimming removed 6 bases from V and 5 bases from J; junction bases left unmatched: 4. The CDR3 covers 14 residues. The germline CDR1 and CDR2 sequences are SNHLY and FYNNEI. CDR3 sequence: CASRVLAGEDTQYF. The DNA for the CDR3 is TGTGCCAGCAGGGTACTAGCGGGAGAAGATACGCAGTATTTT.

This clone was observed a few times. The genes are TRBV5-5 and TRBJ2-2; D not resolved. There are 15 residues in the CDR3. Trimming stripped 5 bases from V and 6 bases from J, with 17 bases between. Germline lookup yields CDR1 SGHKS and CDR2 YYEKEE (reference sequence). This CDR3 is CASSPSVAYAGELFF. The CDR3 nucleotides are TGTGCCAGCAGTCCGTCTGTGGCGTACGCCGGGGAGCTGTTTTTT.

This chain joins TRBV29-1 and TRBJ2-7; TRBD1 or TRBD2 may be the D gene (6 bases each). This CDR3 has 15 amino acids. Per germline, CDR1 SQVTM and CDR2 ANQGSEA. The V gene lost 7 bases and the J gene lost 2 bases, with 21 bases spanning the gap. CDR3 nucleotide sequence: TGCAGCGCCCCGGGTGTGGGGGGCAGGACCTACGAGCAGTACTTC. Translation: CSAPGVGGRTYEQYF.

CDR3: CASSLVGRDNEKLFF. Here the CDR3 DNA reads TGTGCCAGCAGCTTAGTTGGCAGAGACAATGAAAAACTGTTTTTT. This chain uses TRBV11-2 with TRBJ1-4; no reliable D call. The CDR3 covers 15 residues. V was cut by 1 base and J by 5 bases, with 11 bases left in between. CDR1 SGHAT and CDR2 FQNNGV come from the germline V gene.

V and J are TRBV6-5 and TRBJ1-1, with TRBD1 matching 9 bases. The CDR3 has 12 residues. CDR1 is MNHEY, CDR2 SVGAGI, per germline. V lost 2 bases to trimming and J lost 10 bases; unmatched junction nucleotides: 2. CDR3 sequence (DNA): TGTGCCAGCAGTTACGAGACAGGGGGAGCTTTCTTT. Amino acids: CASSYETGGAFF.

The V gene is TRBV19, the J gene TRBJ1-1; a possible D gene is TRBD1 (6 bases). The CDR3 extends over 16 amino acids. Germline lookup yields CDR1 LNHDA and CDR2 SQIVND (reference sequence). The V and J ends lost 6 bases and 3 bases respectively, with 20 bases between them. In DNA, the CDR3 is TGTGCCAGTAGCGGGCTGGGAGGGGGGATAGACACTGAAGCTTTCTTT. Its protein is CASSGLGGGIDTEAFF.

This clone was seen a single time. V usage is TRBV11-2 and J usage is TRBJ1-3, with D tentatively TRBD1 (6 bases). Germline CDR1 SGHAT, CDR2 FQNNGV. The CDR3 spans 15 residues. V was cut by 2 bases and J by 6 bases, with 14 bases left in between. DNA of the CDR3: TGTGCCAGCAGCTTAATCAGGGGCCTCCAAAACACCATATATTTT. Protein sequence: CASSLIRGLQNTIYF.

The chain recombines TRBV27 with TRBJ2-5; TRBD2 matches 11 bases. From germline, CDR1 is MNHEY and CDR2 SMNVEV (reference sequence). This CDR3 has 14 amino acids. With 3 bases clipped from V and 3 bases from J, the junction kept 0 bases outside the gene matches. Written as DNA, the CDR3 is TGTGCCAGCAGTTTGACTAGCGGGAAAGAGACCCAGTACTTC. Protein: CASSLTSGKETQYF.

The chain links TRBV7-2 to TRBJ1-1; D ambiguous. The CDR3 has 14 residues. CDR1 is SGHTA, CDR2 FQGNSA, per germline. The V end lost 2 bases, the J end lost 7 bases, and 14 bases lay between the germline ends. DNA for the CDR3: TGTGCCAGCAGCTTAAGAGGCGGGCAGCTTGAAGCTTTCTTT. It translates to CASSLRGGQLEAFF.

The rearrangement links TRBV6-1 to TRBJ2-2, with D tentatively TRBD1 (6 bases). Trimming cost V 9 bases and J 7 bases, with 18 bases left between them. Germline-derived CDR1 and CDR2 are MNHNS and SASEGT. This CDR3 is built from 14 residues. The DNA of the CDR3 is TGTGCCAGTGACCTACAGGGAATCAACGGGGAGCTGTTTTTT. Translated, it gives CASDLQGINGELFF.

CDR3 in amino acids: CASSVVTGRGEKLFF. Here the CDR3 DNA reads TGTGCCAGCAGCGTAGTTACGGGGCGTGGGGAAAAACTGTTTTTT. The chain joins TRBV9 to TRBJ1-4; possible D gene TRBD1, 5 bases. Trimming cost V 0 bases and J 8 bases, with 14 bases left between them. The CDR3 extends over 15 amino acids. Looked up from germline, CDR1 is SGDLS and CDR2 is YYNGEE. Based on the CDR3 plus reference TRBV9 and TRBJ1-4, the full variable domain is DSGVTQTPKHLITATGQRVTLRCSPRSGDLSVYWYQQSLDQGLQFLIQYYNGEERAKGNILERFSAQQFPDLHSELNLSSLELGDSALYFCASSVVTGRGEKLFFGSGTQLSVL.

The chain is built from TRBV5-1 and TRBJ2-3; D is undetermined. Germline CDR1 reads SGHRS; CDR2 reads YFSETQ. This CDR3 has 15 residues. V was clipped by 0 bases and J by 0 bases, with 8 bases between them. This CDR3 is CASSLGPASTDTQYF. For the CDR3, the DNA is TGCGCCAGCAGCTTGGGTCCGGCCAGCACAGATACGCAGTATTTT.

The CDR3 sequence: CASSGDSRGYTF. Written as DNA, the CDR3 is TGTGCCAGCAGTGGAGATTCTCGCGGCTACACCTTC. This chain joins TRBV2 and TRBJ1-2; no clear D gene. The germline V gene has CDR1 SNHLY and CDR2 FYNNEI. The V end was cut by 4 bases, the J end by 8 bases, with 11 bases between. The CDR3 runs 12 residues.

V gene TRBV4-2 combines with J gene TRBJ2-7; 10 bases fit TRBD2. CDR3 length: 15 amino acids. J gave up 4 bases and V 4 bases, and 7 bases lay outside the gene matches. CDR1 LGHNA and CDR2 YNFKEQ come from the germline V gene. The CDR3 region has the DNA TGTGCCAGCAGCCGTCCTAGCGGGAGTGTATACGAGCAGTACTTC. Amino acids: CASSRPSGSVYEQYF.

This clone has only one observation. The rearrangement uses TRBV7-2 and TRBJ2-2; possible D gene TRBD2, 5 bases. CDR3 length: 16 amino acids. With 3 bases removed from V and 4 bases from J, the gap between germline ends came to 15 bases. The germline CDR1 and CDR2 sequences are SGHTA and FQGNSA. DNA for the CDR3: TGTGCCAGCAGCTTTTCCGGGCTACGGGGCACCGGGGAGCTGTTTTTT. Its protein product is CASSFSGLRGTGELFF.

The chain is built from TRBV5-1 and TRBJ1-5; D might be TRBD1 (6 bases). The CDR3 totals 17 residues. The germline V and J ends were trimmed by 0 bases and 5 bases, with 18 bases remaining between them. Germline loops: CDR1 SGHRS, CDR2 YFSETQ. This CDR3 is CASSLVPGGLLHQPQHF. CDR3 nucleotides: TGCGCCAGCAGCTTGGTCCCTGGGGGCCTACTGCATCAGCCCCAGCATTTT.

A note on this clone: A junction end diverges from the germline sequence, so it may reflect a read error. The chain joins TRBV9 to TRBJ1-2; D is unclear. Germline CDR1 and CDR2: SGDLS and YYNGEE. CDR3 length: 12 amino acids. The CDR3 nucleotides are TGTGCCAGCAGCGTAGTGGGTCGATCCTGGGCCTTC. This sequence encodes CASSVVGRSWAF.

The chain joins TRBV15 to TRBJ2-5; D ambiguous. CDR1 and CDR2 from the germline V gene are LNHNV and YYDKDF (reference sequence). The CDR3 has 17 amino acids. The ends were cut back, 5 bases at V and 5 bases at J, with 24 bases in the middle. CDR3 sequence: CATSVMGQDPAVETQYF. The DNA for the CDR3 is TGTGCCACCAGCGTAATGGGCCAGGACCCGGCGGTGGAGACCCAGTACTTC.

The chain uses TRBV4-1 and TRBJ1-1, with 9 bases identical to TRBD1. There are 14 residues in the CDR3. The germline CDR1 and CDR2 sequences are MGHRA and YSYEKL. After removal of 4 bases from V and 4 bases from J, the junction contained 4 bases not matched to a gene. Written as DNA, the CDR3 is TGCGCCAGCAGCCCATACAGGGGGCGCACTGAAGCTTTCTTT. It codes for CASSPYRGRTEAFF.

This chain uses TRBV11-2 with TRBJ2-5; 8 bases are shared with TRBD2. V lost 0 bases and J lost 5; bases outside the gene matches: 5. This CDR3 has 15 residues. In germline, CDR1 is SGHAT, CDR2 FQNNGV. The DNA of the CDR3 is TGTGCCAGCAGCTTAGACGGGGGGGCCGTGGAGACCCAGTACTTC. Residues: CASSLDGGAVETQYF.

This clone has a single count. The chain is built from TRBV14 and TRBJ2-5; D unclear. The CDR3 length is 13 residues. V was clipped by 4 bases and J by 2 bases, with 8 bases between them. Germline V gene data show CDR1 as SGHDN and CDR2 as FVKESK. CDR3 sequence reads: CASSPGLQETQYF. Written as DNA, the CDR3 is TGTGCCAGCAGCCCCGGTCTGCAAGAGACCCAGTACTTC.

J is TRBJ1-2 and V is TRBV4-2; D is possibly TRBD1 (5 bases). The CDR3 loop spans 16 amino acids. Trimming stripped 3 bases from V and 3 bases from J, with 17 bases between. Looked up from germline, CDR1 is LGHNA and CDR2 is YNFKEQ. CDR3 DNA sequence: TGTGCCAGCAGCCAGACAACCGGGACGGTGTACTATGGCTACACCTTC. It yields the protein CASSQTTGTVYYGYTF.

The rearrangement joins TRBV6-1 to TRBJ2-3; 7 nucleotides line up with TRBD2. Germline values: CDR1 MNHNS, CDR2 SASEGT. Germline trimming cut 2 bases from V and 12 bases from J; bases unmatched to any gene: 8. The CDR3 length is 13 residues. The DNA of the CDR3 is TGTGCCAGCAGTGAACGGGGGGAAAAGTCTCAGTATTTT. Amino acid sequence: CASSERGEKSQYF.

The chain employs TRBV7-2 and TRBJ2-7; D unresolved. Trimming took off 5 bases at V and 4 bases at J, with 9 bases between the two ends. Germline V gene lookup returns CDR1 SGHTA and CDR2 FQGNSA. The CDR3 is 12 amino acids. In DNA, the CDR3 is TGTGCCAGCAGCCCGCGATCTTACGAGCAGTACTTC. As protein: CASSPRSYEQYF.